This T cell receptor (beta chain) was profiled in a study of blood T cell repertoires in COVID-19. Overall study: Sample material is recorded as cDNA or gDNA derived from T cells, B-cell-depleted T cells, or PBMCs.

Generated by immunoSEQ multiplex PCR, the TCRdb table keeps only in-frame clones and is missing some. The table includes a few hundred thousand clones, under 90% detected once. The CDR3 is 14 amino acids. CDR1 is SEHNR, CDR2 FQNEAQ, per germline (reference sequence). Trimming stripped 3 bases from V and 1 base from J, with 9 bases between. The sequenced sample consisted of PBMCs or T cells enriched from blood (not recorded which). The sequence came from a woman aged 25 to 39 who had recovered from COVID-19. The chain employs TRBV7-9 and TRBJ1-1; D uncertain. The CDR3 is CASSFATANTEAFF. The CDR3 DNA reads TGTGCCAGCAGCTTCGCCACAGCGAACACTGAAGCTTTCTTT.